The 5 T cell receptor beta chains presented below share a single source sample, sequenced in a study of beta chain features in type 1 diabetes. Reverse transcription of all isolated RNA meant that expressed TCRB transcripts were sequenced. Some clones are missing from TCRdb's copy, which holds only in-frame ones; the method was immunoSEQ multiplex PCR. There are around 240,000 clones in the sample; roughly 16% occur only once, and 0.07% to 0.095% lies in the top ten. Study-level findings and limits: Among all four CD4+ subsets, Type 1 diabetes patients had TCRB CDR3s that were moderately but significantly shorter.

These TCRs are of unknown antigen specificity. Sequences were obtained from naive CD4+ T cells from blood. The source of these receptors is a man between 25 and 39 years old with type 1 diabetes.

The genes are TRBV27 and TRBJ2-5, with unresolved D. Trimming cost V 1 base and J 0 bases, with 12 bases left between them. CDR1 and CDR2 from the germline V gene are MNHEY and SMNVEV (reference sequence). The CDR3 consists of 16 residues. The CDR3, as DNA: TGTGCCAGCAGTTTATACGGCAGCTTACACCAAGAGACCCAGTACTTC. Encoded protein: CASSLYGSLHQETQYF.

This clone was detected only a few times. The J gene is TRBJ1-1, the V gene TRBV10-3; 8 nucleotides agree with TRBD1. The CDR3 contains 15 residues. The ends lost 2 bases at V and 3 bases at J; junction bases unmatched: 5. From germline, CDR1 is ENHRY and CDR2 SYGVKD. CDR3 sequence reads: CAISEGQGMDTEAFF. DNA for the CDR3: TGTGCCATCAGTGAGGGACAGGGCATGGACACTGAAGCTTTCTTT.

This clone was seen a handful of times. V gene TRBV30 combines with J gene TRBJ2-1; no clear D. This CDR3 contains 14 residues. Between the trimmed V and J ends, which lost 4 bases and 8 bases, there was a span of 18 bases. Germline values: CDR1 GTSNPN, CDR2 SVGIG (reference sequence). The CDR3 region is CAWTKFAQYHEQFF. The CDR3, as DNA: TGTGCCTGGACGAAATTCGCCCAATACCATGAGCAGTTCTTC.

This clone was seen a few times. The chain joins TRBV5-1 to TRBJ2-5; 10 nucleotides agree with TRBD1. Germline loops: CDR1 SGHRS, CDR2 YFSETQ. The ends lost 4 bases at V and 4 bases at J; junction bases unmatched: 7. The CDR3 is 15 amino acids. CDR3 nucleotide sequence: TGCGCCAGCAGCCTAGGGACAGGGGTTCGAGAGACCCAGTACTTC. It specifies CASSLGTGVRETQYF. Full variable domain (missing parts from reference TRBV5-1 and TRBJ2-5): KAGVTQTPRYLIKTRGQQVTLSCSPISGHRSVSWYQQTPGQGLQFLFEYFSETQRNKGNFPGRFSGRQFSNSRSEMNVSTLELGDSALYLCASSLGTGVRETQYFGPGTRLLVL.

This clone has just a few counts. The chain joins TRBV28 to TRBJ1-1; a possible D gene is TRBD1 (5 bases). The CDR3 consists of 14 residues. Trimming took 8 bases from V and 1 from J, leaving 14 bases between them. Germline CDR1 and CDR2: MDHEN and SYDVKM. CDR3 sequence: CASVDGGKNTEAFF. In nucleotides, the CDR3 is TGTGCCAGCGTCGACGGGGGGAAGAACACTGAAGCTTTCTTT.